One and the same sample provided the 5 T cell receptor beta chains below, sequenced in a study of cytomegalovirus exposure and HLA in healthy donors (TCRdb year 2017). Receptors were amplified or captured by the immunoSEQ multiplex PCR assay. For the multiplex PCR, a mixture combining 60 forward primers for TCR Vbeta segments and 13 reverse primers for TCR Jbeta segments was used. The source is immuneACCESS, and TCRdb retained only in-frame sequences with V and J called. Part of the clones is not carried over; for the studies checked, unresolved V genes explain less than half of this, and the remainder is unexplained. The sample includes 150,000 or so clones, with 77% observed a single time. The top ten hold approximately 1.5% of the sample. The sample consisted of PBMCs. The source is a female donor in good health and CMV-seronegative.

A few counts support this clone. The chain recombines TRBV10-1 with TRBJ2-5, with D tentatively TRBD2 (7 bases). V dropped 1 base and J dropped 9 bases, with 12 bases sitting between them. The CDR3 is 13 amino acids. Germline CDR1 and CDR2: WNHNN and SYGVQD (reference sequence). In DNA form, the CDR3 reads TGCGCCAGCAGTGAGTGGGTGGGGGGGCCCCAGTACTTC. The encoded protein is CASSEWVGGPQYF.

The chain links TRBV5-4 to TRBJ1-1; no clear D. The CDR3 runs 13 residues. Germline V gives CDR1 SGHNT, CDR2 YYREEE (reference sequence). CDR3 DNA sequence: TGTGCGAGTAAACTCCAAAGAAACACTGAAGCTTTCTTT. Translating it yields CASKLQRNTEAFF. The whole variable domain, filled in from reference TRBV5-4 and TRBJ1-1, reads ETGVTQSPTHLIKTRGQQVTLRCSSQSGHNTVSWYQQALGQGPQFIFQYYREEENGRGNFPPRFSGLQFPNYSSELNVNALELDDSALYLCASKLQRNTEAFFGQGTRLTVV.

J is TRBJ1-3 and V is TRBV30, with D possibly matching TRBD1 (5 bases). This CDR3 has 15 amino acids. Trimming removed 0 bases at V and 0 bases at J, with 9 bases between. The germline V gene has CDR1 GTSNPN and CDR2 SVGIG (reference sequence). The CDR3 spells CAWSVGQSSGNTIYF. Written as DNA, the CDR3 is TGTGCCTGGAGTGTGGGGCAGAGCTCTGGAAACACCATATATTTT.

The V call is TRBV5-4, the J call TRBJ2-1; no clear D gene. From germline, CDR1 is SGHNT and CDR2 YYREEE (reference sequence). With 2 bases removed from V and 1 base from J, the gap between germline ends came to 7 bases. The length of the CDR3 is 14 residues. CDR3 sequence (DNA): TGTGCCAGCAGCTTAGCTGAGTCCTACAATGAGCAGTTCTTC. Translating it yields CASSLAESYNEQFF.

This chain links TRBV9 with TRBJ1-5; 7 bases are a match to TRBD1. V shed 4 bases and J 4 bases; nucleotides not matched to a gene: 8. Germline V gives CDR1 SGDLS, CDR2 YYNGEE. There are 15 residues in the CDR3. The CDR3, as DNA: TGTGCCAGCAGCAGACAGGGAAATATGAATCAGCCCCAGCATTTT. Its protein is CASSRQGNMNQPQHF.